Included here is one T cell receptor beta chain sequence, with context. One junction end does not reproduce the germline sequence, and a read error may be involved. This specimen belongs to a study of blood T cell repertoires in COVID-19. This CDR3 comprises 11 residues. Germline CDR1 and CDR2: DFQATT and SNEGSKA (reference sequence). Authors' analysis steps: Nucleated cell counts were estimated from reference gene primer amplification. Sequencing used immunoSEQ multiplex PCR; TCRdb keeps in-frame clones, though not all of them. V, J and clone size were drawn from that table, and D and trimming were deduced from the DNA. The table lists some 75,000 clones, over 80% of them singletons.

The sequence was obtained from a man between 45 and 60 years old with COVID-19, enrolled during active disease. Sequenced sample: peripheral blood. The chain carries TRBV20-1 and TRBJ2-1, with TRBD2 matching over 7 bases. The CDR3 reads CSAPRGEVRVF. CDR3 sequence (DNA): TGCAGTGCTCCCCGGGGGGAGGTGCGTGTCTTC.